A selection of T cell receptor beta chains follows, all from one sample in a study. TCRdb re-derived calls from the 5' RACE reads in MiXCR, one entry per CDR3 protein. The table records about 9,200 distinct CDR3 sequences, roughly 51% of them present only once. Sequenced: Tregs sorted from a lymph node. The receptors here all came from a female donor with breast cancer. Each CDR3 is given without its conserved first and last residue. Not every row has a clone size; where given, it reads once, few, many or a size class.

v_gene: TRBV12-3/TRBV12-4; j_gene: TRBJ1-2; abundance: few; CDR3aa: ASNMGSGYT
v_gene: TRBV6-2/TRBV6-3; j_gene: TRBJ1-1; abundance: few; CDR3aa: ASSRNRRGSAF
v_gene: TRBV20-1; j_gene: TRBJ2-5; abundance: .; CDR3aa: SAGGGQSGTQETQY
v_gene: TRBV6-2/TRBV6-3; j_gene: TRBJ2-5; abundance: .; CDR3aa: ASSRLGGFQETQY
v_gene: TRBV29-1; j_gene: TRBJ1-2; abundance: .; CDR3aa: SVVMTGIYGYT
v_gene: TRBV20-1; j_gene: TRBJ2-3; abundance: .; CDR3aa: SASVLVSRDGGTDTQY
v_gene: TRBV5-1; j_gene: TRBJ2-5; abundance: .; CDR3aa: ASSLEGQGQETQY
v_gene: TRBV6-5; j_gene: TRBJ1-4; abundance: .; CDR3aa: ATSPGGHGEKLF
v_gene: TRBV4-1; j_gene: TRBJ2-3; abundance: .; CDR3aa: ASSQPGLAGQRPSTDTQY
v_gene: TRBV18; j_gene: TRBJ2-4; abundance: .; CDR3aa: ASSPILAKNIQY
v_gene: TRBV5-1; j_gene: TRBJ1-1; abundance: few; CDR3aa: ASSAPQGTVAF
v_gene: TRBV30; j_gene: TRBJ1-1; abundance: .; CDR3aa: AWTGGGRTGAF
v_gene: TRBV15; j_gene: TRBJ1-2; abundance: few; CDR3aa: ATSRRGDRFYT
v_gene: TRBV12-3/TRBV12-4; j_gene: TRBJ1-5; abundance: once; CDR3aa: ASNSLGGPNQPQH
v_gene: TRBV2; j_gene: TRBJ2-3; abundance: .; CDR3aa: ASNSIRTNTQY
v_gene: TRBV20-1; j_gene: TRBJ2-2; abundance: .; CDR3aa: SASARTGELF
v_gene: TRBV5-1; j_gene: TRBJ2-2; abundance: .; CDR3aa: ASSITGVTGELF
v_gene: TRBV6-2/TRBV6-3; j_gene: TRBJ2-7; abundance: few; CDR3aa: ASSALAGFSYEQY
v_gene: TRBV9; j_gene: TRBJ2-1; abundance: .; CDR3aa: ASSVGGGLTDNEQF
v_gene: TRBV7-2; j_gene: TRBJ2-3; abundance: .; CDR3aa: ASSLVSSVDTQY
v_gene: TRBV20-1; j_gene: TRBJ2-5; abundance: .; CDR3aa: SARGGAGEAQY
v_gene: TRBV7-2; j_gene: TRBJ2-5; abundance: few; CDR3aa: ASSWQQRGGETQY
v_gene: TRBV6-5; j_gene: TRBJ1-1; abundance: .; CDR3aa: ASSYISGANTEAF
v_gene: TRBV20-1; j_gene: TRBJ2-1; abundance: .; CDR3aa: SARGLTREQF
v_gene: TRBV10-3; j_gene: TRBJ2-3; abundance: .; CDR3aa: AISESKGVSTDTQY
v_gene: TRBV12-3/TRBV12-4; j_gene: TRBJ2-1; abundance: .; CDR3aa: ASTTGSSYNEQF
v_gene: TRBV25-1; j_gene: TRBJ2-5; abundance: few; CDR3aa: ASSEGKETQY